The entry that follows covers one TCR beta chain sequence. Method: immunoSEQ multiplex PCR; TCRdb's copy keeps in-frame clones and lacks some. The table records roughly 100,000 clones, 84% of them present only once. The entry originates in a study of blood T cell repertoires in COVID-19. Whole-study context: Sites across the United States, Italy and Spain contributed samples from acute and convalescent COVID-19.

This CDR3 is 14 amino acids long. Germline V gene data show CDR1 as KGHSH and CDR2 as LQKENI. V gave up 4 bases and J gave up 2 bases, with 12 bases separating them. Sample: peripheral blood. This TCR was recovered from a woman in her sixties with acute or convalescent COVID-19. The rearrangement links TRBV18 to TRBJ2-7, with D possibly TRBD1 on 5 matching bases. CDR3 sequence: CASSRAQGAYEQYF. DNA for the CDR3: TGTGCCAGCTCACGGGCGCAGGGTGCCTACGAGCAGTACTTC.